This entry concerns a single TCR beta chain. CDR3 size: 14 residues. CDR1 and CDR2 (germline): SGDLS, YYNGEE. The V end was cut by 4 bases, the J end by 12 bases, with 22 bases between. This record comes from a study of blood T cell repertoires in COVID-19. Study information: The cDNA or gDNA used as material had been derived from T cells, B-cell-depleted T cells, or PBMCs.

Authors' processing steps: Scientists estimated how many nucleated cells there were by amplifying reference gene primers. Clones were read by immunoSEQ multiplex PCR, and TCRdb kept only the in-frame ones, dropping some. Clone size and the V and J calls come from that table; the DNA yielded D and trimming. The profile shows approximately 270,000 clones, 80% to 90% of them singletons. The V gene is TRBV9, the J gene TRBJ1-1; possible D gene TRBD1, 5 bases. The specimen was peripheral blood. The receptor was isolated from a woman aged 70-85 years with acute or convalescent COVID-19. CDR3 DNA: TGTGCCAGCAGCCCGGAGATTGGGCAGGGCGAAACTTTCTTT. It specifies CASSPEIGQGETFF.